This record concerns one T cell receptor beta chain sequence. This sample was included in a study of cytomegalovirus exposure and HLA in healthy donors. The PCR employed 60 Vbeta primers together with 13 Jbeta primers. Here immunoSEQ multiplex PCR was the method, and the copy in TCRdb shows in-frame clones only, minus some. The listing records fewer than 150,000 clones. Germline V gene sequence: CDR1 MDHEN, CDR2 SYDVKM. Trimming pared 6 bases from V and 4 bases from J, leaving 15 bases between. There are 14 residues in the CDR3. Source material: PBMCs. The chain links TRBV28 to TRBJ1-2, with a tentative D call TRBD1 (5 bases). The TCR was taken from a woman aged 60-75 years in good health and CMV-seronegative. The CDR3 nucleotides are TGTGCCAGCAGGCCTACCGGGACTACCTATGGCTACACCTTC. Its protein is CASRPTGTTYGYTF.